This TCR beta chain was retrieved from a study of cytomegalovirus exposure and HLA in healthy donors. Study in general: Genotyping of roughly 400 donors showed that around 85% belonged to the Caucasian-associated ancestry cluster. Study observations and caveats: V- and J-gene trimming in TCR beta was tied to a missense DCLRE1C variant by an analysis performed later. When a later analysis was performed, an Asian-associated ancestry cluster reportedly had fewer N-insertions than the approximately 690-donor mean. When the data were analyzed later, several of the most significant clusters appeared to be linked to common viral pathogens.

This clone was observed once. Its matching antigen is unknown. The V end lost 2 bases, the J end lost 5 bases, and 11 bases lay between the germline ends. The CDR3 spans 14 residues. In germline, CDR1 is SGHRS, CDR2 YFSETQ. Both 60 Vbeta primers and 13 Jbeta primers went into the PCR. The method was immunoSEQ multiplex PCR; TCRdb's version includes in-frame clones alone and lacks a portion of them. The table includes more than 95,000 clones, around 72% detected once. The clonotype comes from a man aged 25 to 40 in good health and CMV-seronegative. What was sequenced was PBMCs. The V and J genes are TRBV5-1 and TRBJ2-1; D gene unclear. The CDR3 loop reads CASSFPELNNEQFF. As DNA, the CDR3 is TGCGCCAGCAGCTTTCCGGAACTAAACAATGAGCAGTTCTTC. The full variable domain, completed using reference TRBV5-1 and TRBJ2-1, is KAGVTQTPRYLIKTRGQQVTLSCSPISGHRSVSWYQQTPGQGLQFLFEYFSETQRNKGNFPGRFSGRQFSNSRSEMNVSTLELGDSALYLCASSFPELNNEQFFGPGTRLTVL.